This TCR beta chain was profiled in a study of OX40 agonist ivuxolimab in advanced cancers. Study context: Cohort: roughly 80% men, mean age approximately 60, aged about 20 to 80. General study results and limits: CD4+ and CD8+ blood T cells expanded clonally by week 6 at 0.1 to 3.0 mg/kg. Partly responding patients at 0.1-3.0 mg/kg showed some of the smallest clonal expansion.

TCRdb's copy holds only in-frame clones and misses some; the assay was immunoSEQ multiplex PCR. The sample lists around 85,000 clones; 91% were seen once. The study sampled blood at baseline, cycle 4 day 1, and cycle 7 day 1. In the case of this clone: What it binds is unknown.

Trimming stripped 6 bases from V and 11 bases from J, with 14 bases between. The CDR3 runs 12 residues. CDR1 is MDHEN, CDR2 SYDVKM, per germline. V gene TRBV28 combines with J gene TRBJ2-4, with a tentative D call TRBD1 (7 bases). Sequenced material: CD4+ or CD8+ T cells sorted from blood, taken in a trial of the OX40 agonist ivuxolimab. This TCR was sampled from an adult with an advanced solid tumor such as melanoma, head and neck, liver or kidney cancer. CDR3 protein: CASSAGQYVQYF. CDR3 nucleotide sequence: TGTGCCAGCAGCGCGGGACAGTACGTTCAGTACTTC.